This TCR beta chain came from a study of blood T cell repertoires in COVID-19. CDR1 is LGHNA and CDR2 is YNFKEQ in the germline V gene. Trimming removed 3 bases from V and 2 bases from J; junction bases left unmatched: 8. The CDR3 runs 18 residues. Profiled with immunoSEQ multiplex PCR; TCRdb holds only in-frame clones, not every one. The sample yields approximately 240,000 clones, 86% seen once. The sequence derives from a woman in her fifties or sixties in a cohort exposed to, infected with or recovered from COVID-19 (not recorded which). The V call is TRBV4-2, the J call TRBJ2-3; 13 bases agree with TRBD2. Sequenced sample: PBMCs or T cells enriched from blood (not recorded which). Here the CDR3 DNA reads TGTGCCAGCAGCCATCCCCCGGGACTAGCGGGAATCACAGATACGCAGTATTTT. Translation gives CASSHPPGLAGITDTQYF.